This T cell receptor (beta chain) was identified during a study of identical twins (dated by TCRdb to about 2016). A note on the overall study: TCR alpha and beta repertoires from monozygotic twins, unrelated adults of various ages and cord blood were deep-sequenced to test whether fetal clonotypes persist. To rule out contamination, replicate twin experiments were performed at different times with different library preparation protocols. Here is what the overall study found, with its caveats: Fewer insertions were carried by abundant cord blood beta clonotypes; a weaker similar trend was observed in young adult naive repertoires, while no such trend was observed in memory repertoires. Out-of-frame TCR alpha sequences shared between twins showed an excess of low generation-probability sequences compared with coincidental sharing between unrelated individuals. Out-of-frame TCR alpha sharing in monozygotic twins was systematically underestimated by recombination models, whereas sharing between unrelated individuals was in agreement with the recombination models. Because the same donors could not be followed over many years, the conclusions relied on cross-sectional statistical analysis. Zero-insertion analyses could be partly confounded by invariant T cells such as MAIT and iNKT, though diverse VJ usage argued against such confounding for most clonotypes. Excess twin sharing in beta out-of-frame sequences was weaker because fewer shared sequences lowered the signal-to-noise ratio.

This clonotype was seen more than once but under ten times. Its antigen is still unknown. Base-call qualities are not available, and no considerably larger clone is one nucleotide away. From its cysteine to its phenylalanine, the CDR3 spans 13 amino acids. Solely the CDR3 DNA is kept, with 39 bases framed from the first base. The V and J ends are trimmed by 2 bases and 0 bases, leaving 7 bases between them. CDR1 and CDR2 are drawn from the germline V gene (reference sequence): DFQATT, SNEGSKA. Every donor in the study was a healthy Caucasian. Three unrelated non-twin adults were additionally sequenced: a male aged 18 to 29, a male aged 50 to 59 and a female aged 50 to 59. Miltenyi CD45RO+ enrichment and human naive T-cell isolation kits were used to isolate memory (CD45RO+) and naive T cells from PBMC. Libraries were built with 5' RACE. The listed sequencing device is Illumina HiSeq 2000. Template switching introduced a universal primer binding site; the final cDNA contained a unique molecular identifier, enabling accurate counting of TCR cDNA molecules. Specific primers in the conserved constant-segment region were used to synthesize first-strand cDNA for the TCR alpha and beta chains. To control for contamination, every cDNA library carried two barcodes: a SMART-Mk sample barcode plus Illumina barcodes. TruSeq adapter sequences, together with Illumina sample barcodes, were added in two successive PCR steps. TCR alpha and beta cDNA libraries were sequenced on the Illumina HiSeq platform with custom primers. Processing in the source paper ran as follows. Unique molecular identifiers were extracted from raw reads with MiGEC, and CDR3 positions were determined with MiXCR. For each individual, recombination models were inferred using an EM algorithm with the repgenHMM and IGoR tools. Shared clonotype analysis was performed with the tcR package in R, normalizing sharing by the product of cloneset sizes. Out-of-frame nonproductive sequences were analyzed to study raw recombination free of thymic and clonal selection effects. TCRdb reworked the public reads: Q25 trimming with fastp, MiXCR clone assembly, productive beta chains retained. Entries are consolidated by CDR3 protein sequence, retaining the most common genes and DNA. V and J calls and clone size were set by TCRdb, not the authors. Across this sample there are a few hundred thousand distinct CDR3 sequences, with roughly 9% seen only once. The top ten hold under 9.5% of the sample.

The rearrangement combines TRBV20-1 with TRBJ2-5, with TRBD2 perhaps the D gene, on 5 matching bases. This receptor was obtained from a woman between 45 and 60 years old in good health. The sequencing input was naive T cells sorted from blood. This specimen's cell subset or site label, per the study, means: cells isolated with a human naive T-cell isolation kit. The CDR3 protein sequence reads: CSARRRYQETQYF. The bases are TGCAGTGCTAGAAGGAGGTACCAAGAGACCCAGTACTTC.